This record covers a single TCR beta chain. The V gene end was trimmed by 4 bases and the J gene end by 0 bases; junction bases not matched to a gene: 7. Germline V gene sequence: CDR1 SGHDN, CDR2 FVKESK. This CDR3 region has 16 residues. The record originates from a study of blood T cell repertoires in COVID-19. As originally analysed: Estimation of nucleated cell counts relied on the amplification of reference gene primers. This table comes from immunoSEQ multiplex PCR, and its TCRdb copy is limited to in-frame clones, with some not included. V and J calls plus clone size are reproduced from that table; the DNA served to infer D and trimming. The table includes some 150,000 clones, 87% detected once.

Sequencing input: peripheral blood. The chain uses TRBV14 and TRBJ2-3; the match to TRBD2 covers 7 bases. This clonotype originated in a woman aged 40 to 50 with acute or convalescent COVID-19. The CDR3 coding sequence is TGTGCCAGCAGCCCCCTTGGGGGGGTAAGCACAGATACGCAGTATTTT. Translated: CASSPLGGVSTDTQYF.